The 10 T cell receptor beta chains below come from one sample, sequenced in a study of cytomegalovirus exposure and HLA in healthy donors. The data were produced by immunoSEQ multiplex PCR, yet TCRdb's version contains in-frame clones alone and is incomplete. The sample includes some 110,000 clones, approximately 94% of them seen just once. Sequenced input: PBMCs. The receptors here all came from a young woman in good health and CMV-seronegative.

In nucleotides, the CDR3 is TGTGCCAGCAGTGGGACTAGCGGGAGTATCGCAGATACGCAGTATTTT. Translating it yields CASSGTSGSIADTQYF. This chain uses TRBV28 with TRBJ2-3; the match to TRBD2 covers 14 bases. Germline CDR1 MDHEN, CDR2 SYDVKM. The J segment lost 4 bases and the V segment lost 5 bases, leaving 5 bases of the junction unmatched. The CDR3 contains 16 residues.

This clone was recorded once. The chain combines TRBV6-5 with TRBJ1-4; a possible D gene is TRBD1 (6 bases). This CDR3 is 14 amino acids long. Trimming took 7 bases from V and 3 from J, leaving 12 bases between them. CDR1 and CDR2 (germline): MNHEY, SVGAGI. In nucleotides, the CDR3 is TGTGCCAGCAAGGGAGGGGGAGCTAATGAAAAACTGTTTTTT. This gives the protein CASKGGGANEKLFF.

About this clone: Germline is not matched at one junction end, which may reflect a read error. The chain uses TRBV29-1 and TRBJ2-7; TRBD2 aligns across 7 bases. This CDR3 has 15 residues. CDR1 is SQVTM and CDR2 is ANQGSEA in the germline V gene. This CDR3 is CSVEGPREEGGEQYF. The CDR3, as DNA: TGCAGCGTCGAAGGACCCCGGGAGGAGGGAGGCGAGCAGTACTTC.

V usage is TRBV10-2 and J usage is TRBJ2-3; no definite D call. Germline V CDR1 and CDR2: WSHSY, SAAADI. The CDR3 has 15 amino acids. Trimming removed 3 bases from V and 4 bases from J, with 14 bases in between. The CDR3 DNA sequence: TGCGCCAGCAGTGATACGAGTATGTATTCAGATACGCAGTATTTT. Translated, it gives CASSDTSMYSDTQYF.

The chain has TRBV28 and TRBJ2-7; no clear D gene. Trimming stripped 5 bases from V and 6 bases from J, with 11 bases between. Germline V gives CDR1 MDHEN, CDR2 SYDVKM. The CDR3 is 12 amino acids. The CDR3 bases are TGTGCCAGCAGTACCGCGAGTCGCGAGCAGTACTTC. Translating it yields CASSTASREQYF.

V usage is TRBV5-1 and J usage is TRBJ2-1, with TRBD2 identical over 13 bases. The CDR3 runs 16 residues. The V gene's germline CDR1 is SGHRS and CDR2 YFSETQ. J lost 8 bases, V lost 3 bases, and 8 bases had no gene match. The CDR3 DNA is TGCGCCAGCAGCTCCGGACTAGCGGGAGAGGTTGATGAGCAGTTCTTC. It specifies CASSSGLAGEVDEQFF.

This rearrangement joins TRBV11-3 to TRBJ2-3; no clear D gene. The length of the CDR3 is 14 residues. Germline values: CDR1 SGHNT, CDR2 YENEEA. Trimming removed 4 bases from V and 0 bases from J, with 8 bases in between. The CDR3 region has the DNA TGTGCCAGCAGCTCAGACTCTAGCACAGATACGCAGTATTTT. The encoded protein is CASSSDSSTDTQYF.

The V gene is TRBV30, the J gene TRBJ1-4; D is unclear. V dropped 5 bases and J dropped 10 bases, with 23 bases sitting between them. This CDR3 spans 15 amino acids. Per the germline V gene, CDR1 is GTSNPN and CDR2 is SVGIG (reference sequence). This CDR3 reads CAWGSSGSLVGKLFF. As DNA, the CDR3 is TGTGCCTGGGGTTCCAGCGGTAGCCTAGTGGGAAAACTGTTTTTT.

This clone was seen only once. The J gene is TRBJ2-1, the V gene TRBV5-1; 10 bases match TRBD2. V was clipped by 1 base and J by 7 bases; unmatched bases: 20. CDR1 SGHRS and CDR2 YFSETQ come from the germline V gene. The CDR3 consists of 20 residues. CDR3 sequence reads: CASSLPGGPMRTSGYNEQFF. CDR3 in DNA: TGCGCCAGCAGCTTGCCCGGGGGCCCTATGAGGACTAGCGGTTATAATGAGCAGTTCTTC.

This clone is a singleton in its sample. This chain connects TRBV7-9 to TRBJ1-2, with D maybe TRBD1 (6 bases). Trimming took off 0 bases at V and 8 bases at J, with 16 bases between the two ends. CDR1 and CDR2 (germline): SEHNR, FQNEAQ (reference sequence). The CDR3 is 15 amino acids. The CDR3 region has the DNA TGTGCCAGCAGCTTAGCGCTGTCAGGGGTAGAGGGCTACACCTTC. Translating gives CASSLALSGVEGYTF.